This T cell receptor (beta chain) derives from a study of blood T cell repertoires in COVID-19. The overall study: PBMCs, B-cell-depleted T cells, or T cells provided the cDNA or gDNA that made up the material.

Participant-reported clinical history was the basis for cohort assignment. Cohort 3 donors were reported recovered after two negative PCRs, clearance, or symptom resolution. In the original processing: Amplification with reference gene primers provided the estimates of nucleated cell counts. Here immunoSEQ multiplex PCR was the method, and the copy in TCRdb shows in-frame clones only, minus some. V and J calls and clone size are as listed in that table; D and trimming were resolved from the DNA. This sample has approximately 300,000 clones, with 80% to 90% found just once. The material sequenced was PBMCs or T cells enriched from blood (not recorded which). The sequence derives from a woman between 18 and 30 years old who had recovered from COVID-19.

The CDR3 DNA reads TGTGCCAGCAGTTCGGGGACAGGGGGATATGGCTACACCTTC. Protein product: CASSSGTGGYGYTF. The J gene is TRBJ1-2, the V gene TRBV28, with 11 positions matching TRBD1. Germline V CDR1 and CDR2: MDHEN, SYDVKM. This CDR3 comprises 14 residues. After removal of 4 bases from V and 5 bases from J, the junction contained 3 bases not matched to a gene.